The 24 T cell receptor beta chains reported below all come from one sample, sequenced in a study of identical twins. TCRdb itself ran the 5' RACE reads through MiXCR, one entry per CDR3 protein. The sample has about 530,000 distinct CDR3 sequences; 20% to 25% are singletons. These data were also filed under a second study, of yellow fever vaccine responses in identical twins.

Input material: CD4+ T cells sorted from blood. The receptor source for this set is a woman aged 18 to 35 in good health.

CDR3 bases: TGTGCCAGCAGCTTAGTTTCTAGCGGGCTATCGGCCTACGAGCAGTACTTC. The encoded protein is CASSLVSSGLSAYEQYF. The genes are TRBV7-8 and TRBJ2-7; 8 nucleotides agree with TRBD2. Germline lookup yields CDR1 SGHVS and CDR2 FQNEAQ. V lost 1 base, J lost 2 bases, and 10 bases stayed unmatched. CDR3 length: 17 residues.

This clonotype was seen a few times. The chain has TRBV9 and TRBJ2-7, with D possibly being TRBD1 (6 bases). Trimming removed 3 bases at V and 2 bases at J, with 12 bases between. The CDR3 is 14 amino acids. Germline V gene data show CDR1 as SGDLS and CDR2 as YYNGEE. The CDR3 sequence is CASSADRITYEQYF. The DNA for the CDR3 is TGTGCCAGCAGCGCAGACAGGATTACCTACGAGCAGTACTTC.

This clonotype was observed a handful of times. The chain recombines TRBV4-1 with TRBJ1-5; weak D call: TRBD1 (6 bases). The CDR3 length is 16 residues. Deletions cut 3 bases from V and 4 bases from J, with 16 bases between. Germline V gives CDR1 MGHRA, CDR2 YSYEKL. The CDR3 loop reads CASSQRTVDSNQPQHF. CDR3 coding DNA: TGCGCCAGCAGCCAGAGGACAGTCGACTCAAATCAGCCCCAGCATTTT.

The chain links TRBV11-2 to TRBJ2-1, with 12 bases aligning to TRBD2. The CDR3 totals 18 residues. Germline lookup yields CDR1 SGHAT and CDR2 FQNNGV. With 4 bases clipped from V and 9 bases from J, the junction kept 16 bases outside the gene matches. CDR3 bases: TGTGCCAGCAGCTCGCAGCCCCCCGGTCTAGCGGGGGGGATTGAGCAGTTCTTC. Translated: CASSSQPPGLAGGIEQFF.

This clonotype was found a few times. V usage is TRBV6-5 and J usage is TRBJ1-6; maybe TRBD1 (5 bases). V was shortened by 6 bases and J by 9 bases, with 15 bases between the two germline ends. This CDR3 comprises 14 residues. CDR1 is MNHEY, CDR2 SVGAGI, per germline. CDR3 nucleotides: TGTGCCAGCAGCTTATCGCGGGGGAGTTCACCCCTCCACTTT. Translating gives CASSLSRGSSPLHF.

The chain has TRBV6-1 and TRBJ1-2, with D possibly matching TRBD1 (5 bases). The CDR3 has 11 amino acids. Germline values: CDR1 MNHNS, CDR2 SASEGT. V dropped 8 bases and J dropped 13 bases, with 17 bases sitting between them. CDR3 residues: CASSLQGACTF. CDR3 nucleotides: TGTGCCAGCTCTCTCCAGGGCGCTTGCACCTTC.

The chain carries TRBV14 and TRBJ2-1; D gene uncertain. Germline V gene sequence: CDR1 SGHDN, CDR2 FVKESK. This CDR3 is 13 amino acids long. The germline V and J ends were trimmed by 1 base and 9 bases, with 10 bases remaining between them. The CDR3 is CASSQGNGREQFF. As DNA, the CDR3 is TGTGCCAGCAGCCAAGGGAACGGCCGTGAGCAGTTCTTC.

This clonotype showed up just a few times. This chain joins TRBV4-1 and TRBJ1-4; D is undetermined. The V gene lost 3 bases and the J gene lost 8 bases, with 13 bases spanning the gap. CDR1 and CDR2 from the germline V gene are MGHRA and YSYEKL. The CDR3 spans 14 residues. The CDR3, as DNA: TGCGCCAGCAGCCAGCCCATATCCCTGGAAAAACTGTTTTTT. Amino acids: CASSQPISLEKLFF.

The chain links TRBV19 to TRBJ2-1; D is possibly TRBD1 (5 bases). Between the trimmed V and J ends, which lost 2 bases and 4 bases, there was a span of 18 bases. The CDR3 spans 17 residues. CDR1 is LNHDA and CDR2 is SQIVND in the germline V gene (reference sequence). The CDR3 region is CASSIPRTPTLYNEQFF. The DNA for the CDR3 is TGTGCCAGTAGTATACCCAGGACACCCACACTATACAATGAGCAGTTCTTC.

The chain recombines TRBV5-1 with TRBJ1-1; D gene uncertain. The CDR3 runs 14 residues. From germline, CDR1 is SGHRS and CDR2 YFSETQ. Trimming removed 1 base from V and 6 bases from J, with 13 bases in between. CDR3: CASSLTANKAEAFF. In nucleotides, the CDR3 is TGCGCCAGCAGCTTGACGGCGAACAAGGCTGAAGCTTTCTTT.

The sample holds many counts of this clonotype. V usage is TRBV6-5 and J usage is TRBJ2-3; 10 bases fit TRBD2. Germline V gene sequence: CDR1 MNHEY, CDR2 SVGAGI. J lost 1 base, V lost 0 bases, and 4 bases had no gene match. This CDR3 contains 17 residues. The CDR3 DNA is TGTGCCAGCAGTTACTCCCCTAGCGGGAGTGGCACAGATACGCAGTATTTT. Its translation is CASSYSPSGSGTDTQYF.

This clonotype was seen more than once but under ten times. The V call is TRBV6-1, the J call TRBJ1-6; the D gene is possibly TRBD1 (5 bases). Germline CDR1 and CDR2: MNHNS and SASEGT. The CDR3 consists of 14 residues. The V end lost 8 bases, the J end lost 14 bases, and 22 bases lay between the germline ends. CDR3 region: CASHGTLQRTTLHF. CDR3 nucleotide sequence: TGTGCCAGCCATGGGACCCTCCAGCGGACTACCCTCCACTTT.

This clonotype was counted once. The rearrangement joins TRBV10-3 to TRBJ2-7, with D tentatively TRBD1 or TRBD2 (6 bases each). CDR3 length equals 13 residues. Germline CDR1 and CDR2: ENHRY and SYGVKD. Trimming cost V 4 bases and J 5 bases, with 12 bases left between them. CDR3 in DNA: TGTGCCATCAGTGTGGAGGGGGGCAACGAGCAGTACTTC. Amino acids: CAISVEGGNEQYF.

This clonotype has a handful of counts. The chain couples TRBV7-6 to TRBJ2-1; 7 bases fit TRBD1. The CDR3 has 17 amino acids. V shed 0 bases and J 6 bases; nucleotides not matched to a gene: 11. Looked up from germline, CDR1 is SGHVS and CDR2 is FNYEAQ. In DNA, the CDR3 is TGTGCCAGCAGCTTAGCGTGGGTGGGGACAGATGCCAATGAGCAGTTCTTC. Translation gives CASSLAWVGTDANEQFF.

The chain recombines TRBV29-1 with TRBJ1-2, with TRBD1 identical over 8 bases. The V and J ends lost 2 bases and 5 bases, in that order; junction bases with no gene match: 13. The CDR3 is 16 amino acids. CDR1 is SQVTM, CDR2 ANQGSEA, per germline. The CDR3 loop is CSVEPPGQEKEYGYTF. The DNA for the CDR3 is TGCAGCGTTGAACCGCCGGGACAGGAAAAGGAGTATGGCTACACCTTC.

The chain links TRBV6-2 or TRBV6-3 to TRBJ2-7; 10 bases agree with TRBD2. The CDR3 spans 14 residues. The germline V gene has CDR1 MNHEY and CDR2 SVGEGT. V shed 2 bases and J 2 bases; nucleotides not matched to a gene: 0. This CDR3 reads CASSYGTSAYEQYF. The DNA of the CDR3 is TGTGCCAGCAGTTACGGGACTAGCGCCTACGAGCAGTACTTC.

The chain has TRBV10-3 and TRBJ1-1; 8 positions match TRBD1. The V segment lost 6 bases and the J segment 1 base; nucleotides outside the gene matches: 4. Germline CDR1 and CDR2: ENHRY and SYGVKD. The CDR3 is made up of 14 amino acids. The DNA for the CDR3 is TGTGCCATCAGGGAGGGACAGGCGAACACTGAAGCTTTCTTT. It is translated as CAIREGQANTEAFF.

The rearrangement joins TRBV10-1 to TRBJ2-2, with 12 bases identical to TRBD2. This CDR3 contains 15 residues. The V segment lost 8 bases and the J segment 5 bases; nucleotides outside the gene matches: 6. Germline values: CDR1 WNHNN, CDR2 SYGVQD (reference sequence). The CDR3 DNA reads as TGCGCCAGCGCCCGTGGACTAGCGGGGACCGGGGAGCTGTTTTTT. Translated, it gives CASARGLAGTGELFF.

This clonotype was counted a few times. The rearrangement links TRBV5-4 to TRBJ2-3, with D tentatively TRBD1 (6 bases). Trimming stripped 5 bases from V and 10 bases from J, with 14 bases between. CDR3 length: 12 residues. In germline, CDR1 is SGHNT, CDR2 YYREEE (reference sequence). The CDR3 sequence: CASSSDSSPQYF. The CDR3 DNA reads as TGTGCCAGCAGTTCGGACAGCTCCCCGCAGTATTTT.

This clonotype was observed a few times. This chain uses TRBV28 with TRBJ1-4; a weak D match, TRBD1 (6 bases). Trimming left V 7 bases short and J 3 bases short, with 12 bases between. Germline-derived CDR1 and CDR2 are MDHEN and SYDVKM. The CDR3 has 14 residues. The CDR3 sequence is CASTLRTANEKLFF. Here the CDR3 DNA reads TGTGCCAGCACCCTGAGGACAGCTAATGAAAAACTGTTTTTT.

Ten or more counts support this clonotype. The chain has TRBV20-1 and TRBJ1-6; D call uncertain. The V end was cut by 5 bases, the J end by 9 bases, with 14 bases between. The germline V gene has CDR1 DFQATT and CDR2 SNEGSKA (reference sequence). CDR3 length: 13 residues. The CDR3 sequence: CSAQGLYPSPLHF. The CDR3 DNA is TGCAGTGCTCAAGGACTCTATCCTTCACCCCTCCACTTT.

The CDR3 sequence is CATSETSGHNEQFF. CDR3 DNA sequence: TGTGCCACCAGTGAGACTAGCGGGCACAATGAGCAGTTCTTC. The genes are TRBV24-1 and TRBJ2-1, with 10 positions matching TRBD2. The CDR3 totals 14 residues. V gave up 4 bases and J gave up 5 bases; unmatched junction bases: 1. From germline, CDR1 is KGHDR and CDR2 SFDVKD.

This sequence joins TRBV29-1 and TRBJ2-2; 8 bases are shared with TRBD1. The CDR3 extends over 14 amino acids. The V and J ends lost 7 bases and 2 bases, in that order; junction bases with no gene match: 6. Germline assignment: CDR1 SQVTM and CDR2 ANQGSEA. The DNA of the CDR3 is TGCAGCGCCAGGACAGGGAGAAACACCGGGGAGCTGTTTTTT. Its translation is CSARTGRNTGELFF.

The J gene is TRBJ2-7, the V gene TRBV6-5, with D perhaps matching TRBD2 (7 bases). This CDR3 spans 15 amino acids. Per the germline V gene, CDR1 is MNHEY and CDR2 is SVGAGI. Trimming shortened V by 0 bases and J by 4 bases, and 13 bases separated the two germline ends. The CDR3 DNA is TGTGCCAGCAGTTACTCCGACGGGGGGCGTTACGAGCAGTACGTC. Its protein product is CASSYSDGGRYEQYV.